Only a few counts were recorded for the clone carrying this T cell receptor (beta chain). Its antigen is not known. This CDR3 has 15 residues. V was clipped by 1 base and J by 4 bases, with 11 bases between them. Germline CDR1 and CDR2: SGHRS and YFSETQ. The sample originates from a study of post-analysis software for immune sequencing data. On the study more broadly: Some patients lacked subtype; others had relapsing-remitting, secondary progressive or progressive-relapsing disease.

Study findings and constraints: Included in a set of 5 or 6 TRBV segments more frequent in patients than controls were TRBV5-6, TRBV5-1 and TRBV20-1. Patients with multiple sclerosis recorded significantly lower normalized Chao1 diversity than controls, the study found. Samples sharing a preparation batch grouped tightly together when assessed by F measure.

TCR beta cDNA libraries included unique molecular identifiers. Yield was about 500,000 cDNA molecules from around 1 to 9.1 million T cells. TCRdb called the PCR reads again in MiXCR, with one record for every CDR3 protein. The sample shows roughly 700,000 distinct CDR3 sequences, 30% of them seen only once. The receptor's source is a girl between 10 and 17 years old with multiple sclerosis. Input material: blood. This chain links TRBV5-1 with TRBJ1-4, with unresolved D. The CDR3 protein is CASSLNWAVNEKLFF. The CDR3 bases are TGCGCCAGCAGCTTGAATTGGGCAGTTAATGAAAAACTGTTTTTT.